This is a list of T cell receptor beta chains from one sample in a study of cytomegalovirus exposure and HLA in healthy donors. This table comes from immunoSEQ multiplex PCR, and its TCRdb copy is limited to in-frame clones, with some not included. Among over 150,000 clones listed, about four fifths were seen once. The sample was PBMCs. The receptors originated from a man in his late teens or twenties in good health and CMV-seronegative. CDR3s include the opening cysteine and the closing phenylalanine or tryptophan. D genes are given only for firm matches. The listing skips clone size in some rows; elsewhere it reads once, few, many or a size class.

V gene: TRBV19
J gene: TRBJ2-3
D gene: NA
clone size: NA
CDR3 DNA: TGTGCCAGTACCGGAGGACCGTCGAAATCCACAGATACGCAGTATTTT
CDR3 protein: CASTGGPSKSTDTQYF

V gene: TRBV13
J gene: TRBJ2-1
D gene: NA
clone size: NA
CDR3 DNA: TGTGCCAGCAGCCCCCGGAGGGGCGGTGGGGAGCAGTTCTTC
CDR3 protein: CASSPRRGGGEQFF

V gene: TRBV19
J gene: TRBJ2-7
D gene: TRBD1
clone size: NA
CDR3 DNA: TGTGCCAGTGAGGGACAGGGGGCTCGCGAGCAGTACTTC
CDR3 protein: CASEGQGAREQYF

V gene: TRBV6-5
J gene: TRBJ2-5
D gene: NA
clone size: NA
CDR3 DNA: TGTGCCAGCAGTTATGGTAGTCTAGCGTTAGGAGAGACCCAGTACTTC
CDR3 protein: CASSYGSLALGETQYF

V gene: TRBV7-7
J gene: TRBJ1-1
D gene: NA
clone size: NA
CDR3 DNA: TGTGCTAGCAGCTCCCAAGTGGGAGGTGAAGCTTTCTTT
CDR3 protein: CASSSQVGGEAFF

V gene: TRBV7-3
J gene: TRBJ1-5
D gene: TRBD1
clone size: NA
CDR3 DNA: TGTGCCAGCAGCTTTCGACAGGGGCTACCGCCCCAGCATTTT
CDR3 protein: CASSFRQGLPPQHF

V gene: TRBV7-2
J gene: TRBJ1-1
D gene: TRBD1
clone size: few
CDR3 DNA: TGTGCCAGCTCCGACAGGGTAGGGGCGAACACTGAAGCTTTCTTT
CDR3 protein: CASSDRVGANTEAFF

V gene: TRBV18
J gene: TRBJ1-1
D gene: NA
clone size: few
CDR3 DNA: TGTGCCAGCTCACCTCCCCGACCCACGGGGGGGAACACTGAAGCTTTCTTT
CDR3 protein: CASSPPRPTGGNTEAFF

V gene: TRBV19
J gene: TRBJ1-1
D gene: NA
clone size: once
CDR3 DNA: TGTGCCAGTAGCATGGAGGGTGAAGCTTTCTTT
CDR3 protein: CASSMEGEAFF

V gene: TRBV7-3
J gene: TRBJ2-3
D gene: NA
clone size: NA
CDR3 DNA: TGTGCCAGCAGCCTAACGACTGCTCTTAGCACAGATACGCAGTATTTT
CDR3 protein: CASSLTTALSTDTQYF

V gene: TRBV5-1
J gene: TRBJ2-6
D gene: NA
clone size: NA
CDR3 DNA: TGCGCCAGCAGCTTGGCCAGTGTCCGTACTGGGGCCAACGGCCTGACTTTC
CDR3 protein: CASSLASVRTGANGLTF

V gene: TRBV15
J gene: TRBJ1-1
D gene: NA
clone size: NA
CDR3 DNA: TGTGCCACCAGCCGGGGGTACACTGAAGCTTTCTTT
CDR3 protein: CATSRGYTEAFF

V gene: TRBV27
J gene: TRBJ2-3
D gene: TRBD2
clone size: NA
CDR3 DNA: TGTGCCAGCAGTCGCCTCACTAGCGGGGGGGCCACAGATACGCAGTATTTT
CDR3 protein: CASSRLTSGGATDTQYF

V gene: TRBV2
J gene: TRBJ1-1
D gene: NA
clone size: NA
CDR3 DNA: TGTGCCAGCAGTGTTCGCGGCGACACTGAAGCTTTCTTT
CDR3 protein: CASSVRGDTEAFF

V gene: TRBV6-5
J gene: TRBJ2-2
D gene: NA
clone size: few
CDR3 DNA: TGTGCCAGCAGGGGCTTGACAGGGAACACCGGGGAGCTGTTTTTT
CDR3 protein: CASRGLTGNTGELFF

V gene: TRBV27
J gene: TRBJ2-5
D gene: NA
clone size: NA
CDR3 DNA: TGTGCCAGCAGTTTCGCCTCAGGGCAGGAGACCCAGTACTTC
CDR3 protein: CASSFASGQETQYF

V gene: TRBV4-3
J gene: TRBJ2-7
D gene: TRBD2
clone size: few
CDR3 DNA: TGCGCCAGCAGCCAAGGTCGGGGACTAGCGCTCGACGAGCAGTACTTC
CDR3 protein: CASSQGRGLALDEQYF

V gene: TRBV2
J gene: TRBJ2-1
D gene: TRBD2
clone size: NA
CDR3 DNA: TGTGCCAGCAGTGCTCTAGCGGGGGGTCGGAGCTCCTACAATGAGCAGTTCTTC
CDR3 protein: CASSALAGGRSSYNEQFF

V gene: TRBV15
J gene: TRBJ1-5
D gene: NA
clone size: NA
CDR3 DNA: TGTGCCACCAGCAGAGATCGGGCAGGGTTTGGTAATCAGCCCCAGCATTTT
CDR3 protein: CATSRDRAGFGNQPQHF

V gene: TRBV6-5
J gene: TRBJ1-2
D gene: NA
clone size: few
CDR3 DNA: TGTGCCAGCAGCTACCTACAGGGAGGGTATGGCTACACCTTC
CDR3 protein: CASSYLQGGYGYTF

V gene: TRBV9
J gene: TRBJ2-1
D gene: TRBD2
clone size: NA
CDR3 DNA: TGTGCCAGCACCCACGGGACTACGTACAATGAGCAGTTCTTC
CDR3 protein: CASTHGTTYNEQFF

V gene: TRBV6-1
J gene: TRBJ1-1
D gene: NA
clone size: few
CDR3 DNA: TGTGCCAGCACAGCAGGCCCTGCCGCTGAAGCTTTCTTT
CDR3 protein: CASTAGPAAEAFF

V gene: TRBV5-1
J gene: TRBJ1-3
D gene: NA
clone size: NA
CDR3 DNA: TGCGCCAGCAGCTTGCAGGGTATCTCTGGAAACACCATATATTTT
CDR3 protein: CASSLQGISGNTIYF

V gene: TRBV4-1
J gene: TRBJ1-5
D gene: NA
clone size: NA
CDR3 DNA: TGCGCCAGCAGCCAAGGGACAGATAGCAATCAGCCCCAGCATTTT
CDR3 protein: CASSQGTDSNQPQHF

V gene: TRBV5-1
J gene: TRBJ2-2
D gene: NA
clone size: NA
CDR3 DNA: TGCGCCAGCAGCATACGATACTACACCGGGGAGCTGTTTTTT
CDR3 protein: CASSIRYYTGELFF

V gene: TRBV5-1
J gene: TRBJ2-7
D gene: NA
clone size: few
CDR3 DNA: TGCGCCAGCAGCTTCCAGGGGACCTACGAGCAGTACTTC
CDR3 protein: CASSFQGTYEQYF

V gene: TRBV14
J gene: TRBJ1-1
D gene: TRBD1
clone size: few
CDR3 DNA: TGTGCCAGCAGCAATTTAGGGACAGGGGGCGCGGCCGAAGCTTTCTTT
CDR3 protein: CASSNLGTGGAAEAFF

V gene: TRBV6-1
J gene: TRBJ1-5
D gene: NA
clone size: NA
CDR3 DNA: TGTGCCAGCAGCCCAAAGCCCGCCAATCAGCCCCAGCATTTT
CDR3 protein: CASSPKPANQPQHF

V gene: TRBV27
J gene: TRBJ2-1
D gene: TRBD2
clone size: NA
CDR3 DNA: TGTGCCAGCAGTTTGCTTAGCGGGGGCAACAATGAGCAGTTCTTC
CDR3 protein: CASSLLSGGNNEQFF

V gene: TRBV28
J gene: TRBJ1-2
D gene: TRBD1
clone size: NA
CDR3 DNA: TGTGCCAGCAGGACCACCGGGACAGGGGATGGCTACACCTTC
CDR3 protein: CASRTTGTGDGYTF

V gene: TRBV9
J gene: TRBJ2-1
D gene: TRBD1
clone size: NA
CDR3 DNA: TGTGCCAGCAGCGTAGAGGCAGGGGGCAGAAATGAGCAGTTCTTC
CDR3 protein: CASSVEAGGRNEQFF

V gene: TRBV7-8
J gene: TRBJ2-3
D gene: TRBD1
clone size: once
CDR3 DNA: TGTGCCAGCAGCTTAGGGGGGTCAGGGGGCTCAGATACGCAGTATTTT
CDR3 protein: CASSLGGSGGSDTQYF

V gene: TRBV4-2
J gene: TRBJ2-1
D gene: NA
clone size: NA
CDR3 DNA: TGTGCCAGCAGCCAATCCGGGACGGGGGTGCTCAGGGAGCAGTTCTTC
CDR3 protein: CASSQSGTGVLREQFF

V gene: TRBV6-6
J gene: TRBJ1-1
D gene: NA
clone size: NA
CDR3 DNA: TGTGCCAGCAGACCCGGACAGAGGAACACTGAAGCTTTCTTT
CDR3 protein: CASRPGQRNTEAFF

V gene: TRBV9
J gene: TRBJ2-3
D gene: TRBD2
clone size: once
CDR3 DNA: TGTGCCAGCAGCGTATGGGGGCTAGCGGGGGCAGATACGCAGTATTTT
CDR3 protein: CASSVWGLAGADTQYF

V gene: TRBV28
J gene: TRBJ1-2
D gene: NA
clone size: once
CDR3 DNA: TGTGCCAGCAGTTTATCGGGAGGGGGCTATGGCTACACCTTC
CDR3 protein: CASSLSGGGYGYTF

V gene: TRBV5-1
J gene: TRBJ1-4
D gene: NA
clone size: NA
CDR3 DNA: TGCGCCAGCAGCTTAGGACTTTTTAATGAAAAACTGTTTTTT
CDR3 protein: CASSLGLFNEKLFF